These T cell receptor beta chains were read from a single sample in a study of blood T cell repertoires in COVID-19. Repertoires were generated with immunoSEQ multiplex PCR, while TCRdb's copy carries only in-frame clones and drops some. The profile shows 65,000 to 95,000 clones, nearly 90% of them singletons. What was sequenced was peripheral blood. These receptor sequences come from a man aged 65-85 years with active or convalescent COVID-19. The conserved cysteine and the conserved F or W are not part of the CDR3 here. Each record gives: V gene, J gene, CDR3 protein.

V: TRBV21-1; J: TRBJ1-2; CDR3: ASSKALLAGEGYGYT
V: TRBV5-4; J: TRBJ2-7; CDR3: ASSLGSSYEQY
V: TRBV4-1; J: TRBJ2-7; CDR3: ASSQEGIATFYEQY
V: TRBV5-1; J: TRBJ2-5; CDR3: ASNTPGVQETQY
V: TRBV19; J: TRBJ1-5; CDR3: ASSLEGASNQPQH
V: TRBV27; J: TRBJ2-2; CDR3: ASSLSGRGNTGELF
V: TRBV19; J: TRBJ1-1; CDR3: ASSIGDRGTEAF
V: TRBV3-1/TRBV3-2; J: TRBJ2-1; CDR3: ASSQVTGRGENEQF
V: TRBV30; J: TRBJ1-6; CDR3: AWSVQLSASPLH
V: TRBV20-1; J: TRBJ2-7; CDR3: SASPRARSYEQY
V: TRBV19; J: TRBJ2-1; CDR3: ASTYGRGEGEQF
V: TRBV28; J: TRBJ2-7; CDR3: ASSARRILEQY
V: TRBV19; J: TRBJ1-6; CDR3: ASRDGQGDNSPLH
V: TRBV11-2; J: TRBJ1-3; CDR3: ASSLAGVGSGNTIY
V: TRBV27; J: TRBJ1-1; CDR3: ASSPNTGDGNTEAF
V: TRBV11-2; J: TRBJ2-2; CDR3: ASSSPRGTSNTGELF
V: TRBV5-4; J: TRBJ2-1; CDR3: ASSVGLAGANEQF